What follows are 27 T cell receptor beta chains derived from one specimen sequenced in a study of vaccination effects on CD4 cells after COVID-19. Within the ViraFEST assay, antigen-specific CD4+ T cells underwent expansion with viral peptide pools prior to sequencing. With about ten days of culture completed, CD4+ T cells were isolated. The infection with SARS-CoV-2 (confirmed by PCR) occurred in this person between March and December 2020. Two-dose vaccination with either BNT162b2 or mRNA-1273 was given to the participants. Here immunoSEQ multiplex PCR was the method, and the copy in TCRdb shows in-frame clones only, minus some. The data hold 11,000 to 15,000 clones, with about three quarters observed a single time. These receptors' targets are unknown. Sequencing was performed on CD4+ T cells from PBMCs cultured with HCoV-NL63 spike peptides, taken after COVID-19 vaccination. The receptors originated from a human donor who had a prior SARS-CoV-2 infection.

The chain is built from TRBV27 and TRBJ1-2, with D possibly TRBD1 on 5 matching bases. CDR3 length equals 16 residues. V was trimmed by 2 bases and J by 7 bases, leaving 20 bases between them. CDR1 is MNHEY, CDR2 SMNVEV, per germline (reference sequence). In DNA, the CDR3 is TGTGCCAGCAGTTTAAGGTTCGGCAGGGTGGAGGGTGGCTACACCTTC. This encodes CASSLRFGRVEGGYTF.

The rearrangement joins TRBV19 to TRBJ2-6; 7 bases map to TRBD2. This CDR3 is built from 15 residues. Germline-derived CDR1 and CDR2 are LNHDA and SQIVND (reference sequence). V was clipped by 6 bases and J by 4 bases; unmatched bases: 6. CDR3 in DNA: TGTGCCAGTAGAGCAGCGGGGACCGGGGCCAACGTCCTGACTTTC. Encoded protein: CASRAAGTGANVLTF.

This clone was seen a few times. This sequence joins TRBV6-5 and TRBJ1-3; maybe TRBD1 (6 bases). The CDR3 loop spans 14 amino acids. Germline lookup yields CDR1 MNHEY and CDR2 SVGAGI. V lost 5 bases to trimming and J lost 3 bases, with 11 bases between them. The CDR3 nucleotides are TGTGCCAGCAGTCTGACAGGATTTGGAAACACCATATATTTT. This gives the protein CASSLTGFGNTIYF.

The CDR3 sequence is CASSQRRMWGATNYGYTF. For the CDR3, the DNA is TGTGCCAGCAGCCAACGGCGAATGTGGGGGGCAACTAACTATGGCTACACCTTC. V usage is TRBV3-1 (or the pseudogene TRBV3-2) and J usage is TRBJ1-2; TRBD1 might be the D (6 bases). Trimming left V 2 bases short and J 0 bases short, with 19 bases between. There are 18 residues in the CDR3. Looked up from germline, CDR1 is LGHDT and CDR2 is YNNKEL (reference sequence).

The chain links TRBV6-5 to TRBJ1-2; 10 bases are shared with TRBD1. The ends lost 8 bases at V and 6 bases at J; junction bases unmatched: 9. The germline V gene encodes CDR1 MNHEY and CDR2 SVGAGI. This CDR3 contains 14 residues. CDR3 amino acids: CASARGTGVNGYTF. CDR3 nucleotide sequence: TGTGCCAGCGCCAGAGGGACAGGGGTTAATGGCTACACCTTC.

The V and J genes are TRBV5-1 and TRBJ2-5; no definite D call. V lost 7 bases and J 2 bases, leaving 15 bases between the germline ends. CDR1 is SGHRS, CDR2 YFSETQ, per germline. This CDR3 is 14 amino acids long. CDR3 coding DNA: TGCGCCAGCGTGGATTGGCCTAAACAAGAGACCCAGTACTTC. Amino acids: CASVDWPKQETQYF.

This clone has only one observation. The chain uses TRBV5-5 and TRBJ2-2; D unclear. Looked up from germline, CDR1 is SGHKS and CDR2 is YYEKEE (reference sequence). This CDR3 spans 11 amino acids. Trimming took 3 bases from V and 3 from J, leaving 0 bases between them. The CDR3 reads CASSYTGELFF. The DNA for the CDR3 is TGTGCCAGCAGCTACACCGGGGAGCTGTTTTTT.

The chain joins TRBV7-2 to TRBJ2-3; 8 bases align to TRBD2. The J segment lost 6 bases and the V segment lost 5 bases, leaving 10 bases of the junction unmatched. This CDR3 region has 15 residues. Germline values: CDR1 SGHTA, CDR2 FQGNSA. The chain's CDR3 is CASSTSGYPGDTQYF. CDR3 in DNA: TGTGCCAGCAGCACTAGCGGTTACCCCGGGGATACGCAGTATTTT.

This chain connects TRBV4-1 to TRBJ2-2, with a possible D match to TRBD1 (5 bases). CDR3 length: 17 residues. Trimming pared 1 base from V and 0 bases from J, leaving 12 bases between. Germline V gene sequence: CDR1 MGHRA, CDR2 YSYEKL. The CDR3 DNA follows: TGCGCCAGCAGCCAAGGAACAGGTACAACGAACACCGGGGAGCTGTTTTTT. It translates to CASSQGTGTTNTGELFF.

The CDR3, as DNA: TGTGCCAGCTCACGGGACAGGGCTGGGGCCAACGTCCTGACTTTC. Translation gives CASSRDRAGANVLTF. The chain joins TRBV18 to TRBJ2-6; TRBD1 aligns across 9 bases. Germline V gene data show CDR1 as KGHSH and CDR2 as LQKENI. V lost 4 bases to trimming and J lost 2 bases; unmatched junction nucleotides: 0. The CDR3 consists of 15 residues.

This chain links TRBV6-1 with TRBJ1-2, with D unclear. Germline V gene data show CDR1 as MNHNS and CDR2 as SASEGT. Trimming left V 2 bases short and J 4 bases short, with 8 bases between. The CDR3 loop spans 13 amino acids. The CDR3 DNA sequence: TGTGCCAGCAGTGAACGGGCAGTCTATGGCTACACCTTC. Protein product: CASSERAVYGYTF.

The chain links TRBV15 to TRBJ2-7, with TRBD2 identical over 15 bases. The CDR3 is 17 residues long. V was pared by 2 bases and J by 4 bases, with 6 bases of the junction left unmatched. Germline assignment: CDR1 LNHNV and CDR2 YYDKDF (reference sequence). DNA for the CDR3: TGTGCCACCAGCAGAAGAGGACTAGCGGGGGGGGGATACGAGCAGTACTTC. Its protein is CATSRRGLAGGGYEQYF.

The sample holds one count of this clone. V is TRBV27 and J is TRBJ2-7; 9 bases are shared with TRBD1. The germline V gene encodes CDR1 MNHEY and CDR2 SMNVEV (reference sequence). This CDR3 comprises 16 residues. V lost 4 bases, J lost 2 bases, and 9 bases stayed unmatched. As DNA, the CDR3 is TGTGCCAGCAGTTCGTTACAGGGGGCAAGGGCCTACGAGCAGTACTTC. Translating it yields CASSSLQGARAYEQYF.

This clone was counted a single time. The chain links TRBV6-5 to TRBJ2-3; D gene ambiguous. Per germline, CDR1 MNHEY and CDR2 SVGAGI. V shed 6 bases and J shed 2 bases, with 9 bases lying between them. The CDR3 length is 13 residues. CDR3 amino acids: CASSYRLTDTQYF. The DNA for the CDR3 is TGTGCCAGCAGCTACCGCCTCACAGATACGCAGTATTTT.

The gene calls are TRBV4-1 and TRBJ1-1, with D possibly TRBD1 on 6 matching bases. Germline V gene sequence: CDR1 MGHRA, CDR2 YSYEKL. The V end lost 2 bases, the J end lost 5 bases, and 18 bases lay between the germline ends. The length of the CDR3 is 16 residues. The CDR3 sequence is CASSQWFGGRRTEAFF. The DNA of the CDR3 is TGCGCCAGCAGCCAATGGTTCGGGGGGCGACGGACTGAAGCTTTCTTT.

The genes are TRBV9 and TRBJ2-3; D ambiguous. CDR1 is SGDLS, CDR2 YYNGEE, per germline. The CDR3 contains 16 residues. The ends were cut back, 0 bases at V and 0 bases at J, with 11 bases in the middle. The CDR3 region has the DNA TGTGCCAGCAGCGTAGCTACGATCGGTAGCACAGATACGCAGTATTTT. Residues: CASSVATIGSTDTQYF.

V gene TRBV11-2 combines with J gene TRBJ2-3; 10 bases are a match to TRBD2. Germline CDR1 and CDR2: SGHAT and FQNNGV. The junction had 13 bases not matched to a gene; V was cut back by 7 bases and J by 0 bases. The CDR3 totals 18 residues. The CDR3 reads CASTLGASGSSSTDTQYF. CDR3 nucleotide sequence: TGTGCCAGCACCCTGGGGGCTAGCGGGAGTTCGAGCACAGATACGCAGTATTTT.

The rearrangement uses TRBV18 and TRBJ2-2, with 9 positions matching TRBD1. This CDR3 spans 15 amino acids. J was trimmed by 8 bases and V by 3 bases; bases with no gene match: 7. CDR1 and CDR2 from the germline V gene are KGHSH and LQKENI. CDR3 protein: CASSPTWTGDGELFF. The CDR3 DNA is TGTGCCAGCTCACCTACGTGGACAGGGGATGGGGAGCTGTTTTTT.

The gene calls are TRBV7-2 and TRBJ2-6, with a tentative D call TRBD1 (6 bases). From germline, CDR1 is SGHTA and CDR2 FQGNSA. V was clipped by 6 bases and J by 2 bases, with 23 bases between them. The CDR3 totals 19 residues. This chain's CDR3 is CASRIRDLNPGAGANVLTF. DNA for the CDR3: TGTGCCAGCAGAATCCGGGACCTCAACCCAGGGGCTGGGGCCAACGTCCTGACTTTC.

The chain carries TRBV2 and TRBJ2-5; a weak D match, TRBD2 (5 bases). Trimming removed 6 bases at V and 0 bases at J, with 8 bases between. CDR3 length: 13 residues. Germline V gene data show CDR1 as SNHLY and CDR2 as FYNNEI. The CDR3 DNA reads as TGTGCCAGCAGACTGGACTACCAAGAGACCCAGTACTTC. Its protein is CASRLDYQETQYF.

The rearrangement joins TRBV7-9 to TRBJ2-2, with a possible D match to TRBD1 (6 bases). The germline gives CDR1 SEHNR, CDR2 FQNEAQ (reference sequence). V lost 1 base, J lost 0 bases, and 9 bases lay in between. This CDR3 region has 16 residues. The CDR3 region has the DNA TGTGCCAGCAGCTTAGTGGACAGCCCGAACACCGGGGAGCTGTTTTTT. Its translation: CASSLVDSPNTGELFF.

The rearrangement links TRBV5-5 to TRBJ1-2; D not resolved. V lost 1 base to trimming and J lost 7 bases, with 17 bases between them. The CDR3 length is 15 residues. Germline CDR1 reads SGHKS; CDR2 reads YYEKEE (reference sequence). CDR3 nucleotides: TGTGCCAGCAGCTTGTTAGTTGGGGTTGTTCGTGGCTACACCTTC. Its translation is CASSLLVGVVRGYTF.

The gene calls are TRBV28 and TRBJ1-5; D unresolved. The ends were cut back, 5 bases at V and 3 bases at J, with 5 bases in the middle. Per germline, CDR1 MDHEN and CDR2 SYDVKM. There are 12 residues in the CDR3. The CDR3 DNA reads as TGTGCCAGCAGTCTCGTCAATCAGCCCCAGCATTTT. The encoded protein is CASSLVNQPQHF.

This clone showed up just a few times. This chain connects TRBV29-1 to TRBJ1-2; D is undetermined. The V end lost 0 bases, the J end lost 5 bases, and 10 bases lay between the germline ends. The CDR3 length is 13 residues. CDR1 is SQVTM, CDR2 ANQGSEA, per germline. The CDR3 DNA is TGCAGCGTTGAAGACAGGACCTCTTATGGCTACACCTTC. This sequence encodes CSVEDRTSYGYTF.

The V gene is TRBV6-5, the J gene TRBJ1-4, with D hard to call. Germline lookup yields CDR1 MNHEY and CDR2 SVGAGI. CDR3 size: 10 residues. The V end lost 6 bases, the J end lost 15 bases, and 11 bases lay between the germline ends. CDR3 sequence: CASSPRDVFF. The CDR3 bases are TGTGCCAGCAGCCCAAGGGATGTGTTTTTT.

The table lists this clone with a few counts. The chain has TRBV5-4 and TRBJ1-2; D call uncertain. CDR3 length: 15 amino acids. Trimming cost V 1 base and J 0 bases, with 10 bases left between them. The germline V gene encodes CDR1 SGHNT and CDR2 YYREEE (reference sequence). The CDR3 DNA is TGTGCCAGCAGCTTGATCGGGGTCTCTAACTATGGCTACACCTTC. Protein: CASSLIGVSNYGYTF.

The rearrangement joins TRBV11-2 to TRBJ2-7; D may be TRBD1 (7 bases). The CDR3 loop spans 14 amino acids. The germline V and J ends were trimmed by 5 bases and 6 bases, with 17 bases remaining between them. Germline V gene data show CDR1 as SGHAT and CDR2 as FQNNGV. CDR3 nucleotide sequence: TGTGCCAGCAGCCCGAGACAGGGAGGCGTCGAGCAGTACTTC. This sequence encodes CASSPRQGGVEQYF.